The rows below give T cell receptor beta chains drawn from one sample of a study of T cell responses to AZD1222 COVID-19 vaccine. Generated by immunoSEQ multiplex PCR, the TCRdb table keeps only in-frame clones and is missing some. The sample yields about 140,000 clones, roughly 91% seen once. The sequences come from peripheral blood, collected on day 0 of AZD1222 vaccination. The receptor set was obtained from an adult in good health. CDR3s include the opening cysteine and the closing phenylalanine or tryptophan. The D gene is left open where the match is weak. The size of a clone is reported for some rows only, either as once, few or many, or as a class for expanded clones.

V: TRBV19
J: TRBJ1-2
size: .
D: .
DNA: TGTGCCAGTAGTACCACAGGGTTTCCCTATGGCTACACCTTC
CDR3: CASSTTGFPYGYTF

V: TRBV6-1
J: TRBJ2-3
size: .
D: .
DNA: TGTGCCAGCAGTGTCTCCCGGACAGTTCACGGGGCAGATACGCAGTATTTT
CDR3: CASSVSRTVHGADTQYF

V: TRBV7-9
J: TRBJ2-1
size: .
D: .
DNA: TGTGCCAGCAGCTCCGAGGGGGGTCTTCTGAGCAATGAGCAGTTCTTC
CDR3: CASSSEGGLLSNEQFF

V: TRBV28
J: TRBJ1-1
size: .
D: .
DNA: TGTGCCAGCAGTTTAATTAGGGCGGACACTGAAGCTTTCTTT
CDR3: CASSLIRADTEAFF

V: TRBV4-1
J: TRBJ1-3
size: .
D: .
DNA: TGCGCCAGCAGCCAAGTGGAACAGAGGGCCCCTGGCTTT
CDR3: CASSQVEQRAPGF

V: TRBV7-6
J: TRBJ1-6
size: .
D: .
DNA: TGTGCCAGCAGCCCCCCAGGGGCAACTTCACCCCTCCACTTT
CDR3: CASSPPGATSPLHF

V: TRBV7-9
J: TRBJ1-1
size: .
D: TRBD1
DNA: TGTGCCAGCGGAAGTTCCGGGACAGTTGCCACTGAAGCTTTCTTT
CDR3: CASGSSGTVATEAFF

V: TRBV18
J: TRBJ2-5
size: .
D: .
DNA: TGTGCCAGCTCACCACAAGCTGGGGGGTACCAAGAGACCCAGTACTTC
CDR3: CASSPQAGGYQETQYF

V: TRBV19
J: TRBJ1-2
size: .
D: TRBD1
DNA: TGTGCCAGTAGTCCCCAGACAGGGCCCCCCTATGGCTACACCTTC
CDR3: CASSPQTGPPYGYTF

V: TRBV11-3
J: TRBJ1-3
size: .
D: .
DNA: TGTGCCAGCAGCCGAACTTCGAGCTCTGGAAACACCATATATTTT
CDR3: CASSRTSSSGNTIYF

V: TRBV30
J: TRBJ1-2
size: .
D: .
DNA: TGTGCCTGGAGACTGGGAGGTTTAGGGTATGGCTACACCTTC
CDR3: CAWRLGGLGYGYTF

V: TRBV30
J: TRBJ2-5
size: .
D: TRBD2
DNA: TGTGCCTGGAGTGGTGGGACTAGCGTCGAGACCCAGTACTTC
CDR3: CAWSGGTSVETQYF

V: TRBV10-3
J: TRBJ2-1
size: once
D: .
DNA: TGTGCCATCACCTCCGATAGGGGACAACAGTTCTTC
CDR3: CAITSDRGQQFF

V: TRBV7-6
J: TRBJ2-5
size: .
D: TRBD1
DNA: TGTGCCAGCAGCCTCGGACAGGTCCTCCAAGAGACCCAGTACTTC
CDR3: CASSLGQVLQETQYF

V: TRBV12-3/TRBV12-4
J: TRBJ1-1
size: .
D: .
DNA: TGTGCCAGCAAAACACAGGCGGGGACTGAAGCTTTCTTT
CDR3: CASKTQAGTEAFF

V: TRBV13
J: TRBJ2-1
size: .
D: .
DNA: TGTGCCAGCAGCTTGGGGAATGAGCAGTTCTTC
CDR3: CASSLGNEQFF

V: TRBV3-1/TRBV3-2
J: TRBJ2-2
size: .
D: .
DNA: TGTGCCAGCAGCCTATTAAACACCGGGGAGCTGTTTTTT
CDR3: CASSLLNTGELFF

V: TRBV7-9
J: TRBJ1-1
size: .
D: .
DNA: TGTGCCAGCAGCGCCCGGGACACCTTATACACTGAAGCTTTCTTT
CDR3: CASSARDTLYTEAFF

V: TRBV6-2/TRBV6-3
J: TRBJ1-2
size: .
D: .
DNA: TGTGCCAGCAGTTCCTTCAAGGGGACTTTGGAAAGCTACACCTTC
CDR3: CASSSFKGTLESYTF

V: TRBV27
J: TRBJ1-5
size: .
D: .
DNA: TGTGCCAGCAGTCAAGGGGGTTACAATCAGCCCCAGCATTTT
CDR3: CASSQGGYNQPQHF

V: TRBV20-1
J: TRBJ1-2
size: few
D: TRBD1
DNA: TGCAGTGCCAGTGAAACAGGGGGCCATGGCTACACCTTC
CDR3: CSASETGGHGYTF

V: TRBV7-6
J: TRBJ1-3
size: .
D: .
DNA: TGTGCCAGCAGCTTAGAGGGGGGTTCGGGAAACACCATATATTTT
CDR3: CASSLEGGSGNTIYF

V: TRBV7-9
J: TRBJ1-2
size: .
D: TRBD1
DNA: TGTGCCAGCAGCTTATCAGGGGGCCAAGCTAACTATGGCTACACCTTC
CDR3: CASSLSGGQANYGYTF

V: TRBV6-5
J: TRBJ1-2
size: .
D: .
DNA: TGTGCCAGCAGCCCACCTGGGGGGAAAAAGTATGGCTACACCTTC
CDR3: CASSPPGGKKYGYTF

V: TRBV9
J: TRBJ2-7
size: once
D: .
DNA: TGTGCCAGCAAGGAGACTATACTTAACGAGCAGTACTTC
CDR3: CASKETILNEQYF